The 5 T cell receptor beta chains listed next were all sequenced from one sample in a study of shared clonotypes between healthy human individuals. Method: immunoSEQ multiplex PCR; TCRdb's copy keeps in-frame clones and lacks some. The table includes approximately 980,000 clones, 76% detected once. Sample: memory CD4+ T cells sorted from blood. Subset denoted: CD45RA-negative fraction. Receptor source: a man aged 18 to 35 in good health.

The J gene is TRBJ2-3, the V gene TRBV29-1, with TRBD2 identical over 14 bases. Germline V gene data show CDR1 as SQVTM and CDR2 as ANQGSEA. Trimming at V came to 2 bases and at J to 4 bases, leaving 5 bases not matched to a gene. This CDR3 comprises 16 residues. CDR3 region: CSVERGTSGSADTQYF. The CDR3 coding sequence is TGCAGCGTTGAAAGAGGGACTAGCGGGAGTGCAGATACGCAGTATTTT.

The chain carries TRBV4-3 and TRBJ2-4; the match to TRBD2 covers 13 bases. The CDR3 totals 15 residues. Trimming removed 3 bases from V and 6 bases from J; junction bases left unmatched: 2. The germline CDR1 and CDR2 sequences are LGHNA and YSLEER. The CDR3 DNA sequence: TGCGCCAGCAGCCAGGGGACTAGCGGGACAAACATTCAGTACTTC. Residues: CASSQGTSGTNIQYF.

This clone was observed a few times. The CDR3 is CASSTSGTGVEQYF. The CDR3 bases are TGTGCCAGTAGTACCTCCGGGACAGGTGTCGAGCAGTACTTC. The chain uses TRBV19 and TRBJ2-7; the match to TRBD1 covers 8 bases. V lost 4 bases, J lost 6 bases, and 8 bases stayed unmatched. CDR1 and CDR2 from the germline V gene are LNHDA and SQIVND (reference sequence). The CDR3 runs 14 residues.

This clone was counted a few times. The V gene is TRBV6-1, the J gene TRBJ1-5, with 7 bases that match TRBD1. Germline-derived CDR1 and CDR2 are MNHNS and SASEGT. The CDR3 is 14 residues long. Trimming took 6 bases from V and 4 from J; bases not matched to a gene: 6. The CDR3 loop reads CASREIQGNQPQHF. In nucleotides, the CDR3 is TGTGCCAGCAGGGAGATACAGGGGAATCAGCCCCAGCATTTT.

The CDR3 sequence: CASSEGGASYEQYF. CDR3 coding DNA: TGTGCCAGCAGTGAGGGCGGGGCTTCCTACGAGCAGTACTTC. The V call is TRBV2, the J call TRBJ2-7, with D perhaps TRBD2 (6 bases). V lost 3 bases and J lost 1, with 10 bases in between. Looked up from germline, CDR1 is SNHLY and CDR2 is FYNNEI. CDR3 length: 14 amino acids.